This T cell receptor beta chain is drawn from a study of blood T cell repertoires in COVID-19 (dated by TCRdb to the early 2020s). Describing the broader study: Collaborator samples came from the United States, Italy and Spain and covered acute and convalescent phases of COVID-19. The repertoires were released in a freely available public database meant as a resource for research on the immune response to SARS-CoV-2. The material from the prospective study consisted of cDNA or gDNA derived from T cells, B-cell-depleted T cells, or PBMCs. Where HLA class I and class II types were available, the types were taken from metadata supplied by the sample provider, not from assay-based typing. Deeply sampled blood TCRbeta repertoires from subjects exposed to, actively infected with, or recovered from COVID-19 were included in the dataset. Nearly every sample came with metadata listing a de-identified subject ID, COVID-19 status, age in years and sex. The samples were drawn from two sources: the first 160 participants of the ongoing ImmuneRACE study, and 950 to 1,500 subjects contributed by 6 global collaborators. Results and caveats for the whole study, not just this receptor: The amount of clinical and demographic metadata varied by source and participant and was provided uncurated.

The collaborating institutions used their own protocols to collect whole blood in K2EDTA tubes. For TCRbeta analysis, collaborator samples were shipped as frozen whole blood, as isolated PBMCs, or as DNA extracted from either sample type. TCRbeta CDR3 regions were amplified from genomic DNA by means of the immunoSEQ Assay, a bias-controlled multiplex PCR. The authors processed their data as follows. The number of nucleated cells in each sample was estimated from the amplification of reference gene primers within the assay. To quantify the absolute abundance of each unique TCRbeta CDR3 rearrangement, sequence reads were collapsed and filtered. For each sample, productive Simpson clonality was calculated by taking the square root of Simpson's diversity index across productive rearrangements. Not all clones reach the TCRdb copy of this immuneACCESS table, which keeps in-frame sequences only. Checked studies attribute under half of the gap to unresolved V genes and leave the rest unexplained. From that table come the V and J calls and clone size; the DNA was used to work out D and trimming. This sample is represented by about 24,000 clones; around 70% of them were singletons. The top ten clones comprise 43% of the sample.

V and J lose 1 base and 3 bases, and a span of 9 bases separates them. Sequences LNHNV (CDR1) and YYDKDF (CDR2) are obtained from the germline V gene (reference sequence). Including the terminal cysteine and phenylalanine, the CDR3 comprises 15 residues. Only CDR3 DNA remains: 45 bases, in frame from the first base. About this clone itself: Its antigen remains undetermined. No base quality information exists; no much larger clone differs at one position.

The sequence links TRBV15 to TRBJ1-4; TRBD1 is perhaps the D gene, given 6 matching bases. This TCR was recovered from a woman aged 80 or over with acute or convalescent COVID-19. Sequenced sample: peripheral blood. The sequenced DNA: TGTGCCACCAGCAGAGTGGGGGGGCCTAATGAAAAACTGTTTTTT. The resulting protein is CATSRVGGPNEKLFF.